One and the same sample provided the 8 T cell receptor beta chains below, sequenced in a study of blood T cell repertoires in COVID-19 (dated by TCRdb to 2020 to 2022). Libraries were prepared through the immunoSEQ multiplex PCR assay. Sourced from immuneACCESS, this table was stored by TCRdb with only in-frame sequences that have V and J called. A share of the clones is absent; for the studies checked, an unresolved V gene accounts for under half, and the remainder has no known explanation. Within this sample are around 190,000 clones, with about 76% of them counted one time only. The ten top clones hold roughly 5.6% of the sample. The sample taken for sequencing was peripheral blood. The receptors were sampled from a woman aged 40 to 50 with COVID-19, enrolled during active disease.

V is TRBV5-1 and J is TRBJ2-7; D unresolved. The germline V and J ends were trimmed by 0 bases and 5 bases, with 9 bases remaining between them. In germline, CDR1 is SGHRS, CDR2 YFSETQ. The CDR3 runs 13 residues. The CDR3 nucleotides are TGCGCCAGCAGCTTGGCCCAAGGAGACGAGCAGTACTTC. Protein product: CASSLAQGDEQYF.

The chain carries TRBV14 and TRBJ1-6; the D is unclear. Germline V gene data show CDR1 as SGHDN and CDR2 as FVKESK. This CDR3 has 12 residues. Between the trimmed V and J ends, which lost 1 base and 12 bases, there was a span of 7 bases. The CDR3 nucleotides read TGTGCCAGCAGCCAAGCGTTTAGACCCCTCCACTTT. It encodes CASSQAFRPLHF.

This clone was recorded once. Written as DNA, the CDR3 is TGTGCCAGCAGTGCTAGCGGGTGGTCCTACGAGCAGTACTTC. This encodes CASSASGWSYEQYF. The rearrangement uses TRBV2 and TRBJ2-7, with 8 bases identical to TRBD2. The germline V gene has CDR1 SNHLY and CDR2 FYNNEI. This CDR3 is 14 amino acids long. J lost 1 base, V lost 4 bases, and 3 bases had no gene match.

The genes are TRBV6-4 and TRBJ2-1, with D perhaps TRBD2 (6 bases). Per germline, CDR1 MRHNA and CDR2 SNTAGT. Trimming left V 6 bases short and J 10 bases short, with 19 bases between. The CDR3 is 14 amino acids. CDR3 DNA sequence: TGTGCCAGCAGCCCGATTGGGGGGTCGAGGGAGCAGTTCTTC. Translating gives CASSPIGGSREQFF.

This chain links TRBV10-1 with TRBJ2-3, with D hard to call. Trimming shortened V by 4 bases and J by 1 base, and 9 bases separated the two germline ends. CDR3 length: 14 amino acids. The germline CDR1 and CDR2 sequences are WNHNN and SYGVQD (reference sequence). The CDR3 DNA is TGCGCCAGCAGTGGGGCGAGCCGCACAGATACGCAGTATTTT. It yields the protein CASSGASRTDTQYF.

This clone was seen only a few times. The V and J genes are TRBV6-6 and TRBJ2-7; tentative D call: TRBD2 (5 bases). CDR3 size: 15 residues. Trimming left V 4 bases short and J 6 bases short, with 19 bases between. The V gene's germline CDR1 is MNHNY and CDR2 SVGAGI (reference sequence). CDR3 sequence: CASSFSTTEVGEQYF. The CDR3 region has the DNA TGTGCCAGCAGTTTCTCGACTACTGAGGTGGGCGAGCAGTACTTC.

The chain joins TRBV21-1 to TRBJ2-1; the D call of TRBD1 is as the table states it, not checked on the DNA. TRBV21-1 is assigned pseudogene status. The CDR3 loop spans 18 amino acids. The CDR3 DNA is TGTGCCAGCAGCCCTCAAAAACGGGACAGTGGAGGCTACAATGAGCAGTTCTTC. It yields the protein CASSPQKRDSGGYNEQFF.

This chain links TRBV11-2 with TRBJ2-7; TRBD2 matches at 10 bases. Germline V gene data show CDR1 as SGHAT and CDR2 as FQNNGV. Losses at the gene ends were 2 bases for V and 4 bases for J; bases not matched to a gene: 8. The CDR3 totals 16 residues. The DNA for the CDR3 is TGTGCCAGCAGCTTAAGGGCCGGGACTAGCGTTTACGAGCAGTACTTC. It encodes CASSLRAGTSVYEQYF. The variable domain in full, completed from reference TRBV11-2 and TRBJ2-7, reads EAGVAQSPRYKIIEKRQSVAFWCNPISGHATLYWYQQILGQGPKLLIQFQNNGVVDDSQLPKDRFSAERLKGVDSTLKIQPAKLEDSAVYLCASSLRAGTSVYEQYFGPGTRLTVT.